A single sample is the source of the 18 T cell receptor beta chains below, sequenced in a study of CD8+CD57+ T cells in acquired aplastic anemia. Sequencing was done on patients that had shown CD8+CD57+ cell expansion by flow cytometry. According to the study, genomic DNA was the template for TCR beta VDJ and CDR3 profiling. TCRdb processed the reads anew with MiXCR; each CDR3 protein has one entry. The table lists 260,000 or so distinct CDR3 sequences, 82% of them singletons. Input material: sorted CD4+, CD8+, or CD8+CD57+ T cells (not recorded which) from PBMCs. These receptors all come from a human donor with aplastic anemia.

The chain uses TRBV10-3 and TRBJ1-6; D gene ambiguous. This CDR3 is 12 amino acids long. Trimming took off 0 bases at V and 6 bases at J, with 0 bases between the two ends. Germline assignment: CDR1 ENHRY and CDR2 SYGVKD. The CDR3 nucleotides are TGTGCCATCAGTGAGTCTAATTCACCCCTCCACTTT. It translates to CAISESNSPLHF.

A remark on this clonotype: Its ends do not fully match the called genes, so a read error is possible. The chain carries TRBV5-1 and TRBJ1-2, with 8 bases aligning to TRBD1. Germline lookup yields CDR1 SGHRS and CDR2 YFSETQ. The CDR3 is 15 residues long. In DNA, the CDR3 is TGTGCCAGCAGCTTCGCAGGGGGCTACGAGTATGGCTACACCTTC. Translating it yields CASSFAGGYEYGYTF.

The chain joins TRBV12-3 or TRBV12-4 to TRBJ2-5, with 10 bases that match TRBD2. This CDR3 spans 15 amino acids. J was trimmed by 0 bases and V by 6 bases; bases with no gene match: 4. The CDR3, as DNA: TGTGCCAGCAGCACCACTAGCGGGAACCAAGAGACCCAGTACTTC. Translation gives CASSTTSGNQETQYF.

The rearrangement links TRBV11-3 to TRBJ1-4; possibly TRBD1 for D (5 bases). The CDR3 is 14 amino acids. Trimming took 0 bases from V and 6 from J, leaving 8 bases between them. In germline, CDR1 is SGHNT, CDR2 YENEEA. The CDR3 sequence: CASSLDRADEKLFF. DNA of the CDR3: TGTGCCAGCAGCTTAGACAGGGCAGATGAAAAACTGTTTTTT.

This clonotype was observed a few times. The junction differs from germline at one of its ends, possibly a read error. The rearrangement uses TRBV7-8 and TRBJ2-3; D could derive from TRBD1 or TRBD2 (6 bases each). The germline V gene encodes CDR1 SGHVS and CDR2 FQNEAQ. The CDR3 extends over 13 amino acids. The DNA for the CDR3 is TGTGCCAGCGGGGACGGGGGCAGAGCTACGAAGTATTTT. Translated, it gives CASGDGGRATKYF.

Note on this clonotype: The CDR3 end shows no conserved phenylalanine or tryptophan, and so a read error is likely. The DNA is omitted, as the CDR3 cannot be located on it reliably, and the CDR3 follows TCRdb's listing. V gene TRBV7-2 combines with J gene TRBJ2-4; TRBD1 is taken as the D call from the table, unchecked against the DNA. Including both end residues, the CDR3 is 12 amino acids long. Germline-derived CDR1 and CDR2 are SGHTA and FQGNSA. CDR3 in amino acids: CDSSHGGAEQQY.

Comments on this clonotype: Here the CDR3 omits its conserved ending phenylalanine or tryptophan, so a read error is the likely source. The DNA is left out, because the CDR3 cannot be placed on it with certainty; the CDR3 is given as TCRdb lists it. This chain links TRBV7-9 with TRBJ2-7; the table's D call, TRBD2, has no DNA check behind it. The CDR3 is 13 amino acids in total, end residues counted. Germline CDR1 SEHNR, CDR2 FQNEAQ (reference sequence). The CDR3 here is CASSFQRSGESYE.

This clonotype has only a few counts. One end of the junction does not line up with germline, which may come from a read error. V and J are TRBV7-3 and TRBJ2-3; D not certain. Germline V lookup: CDR1 SGHTA, CDR2 FQGTGA. CDR3 length: 14 amino acids. DNA of the CDR3: TGTGCCAGCAGCTCGGCCAGATTACTTTCTACCCTGCACTTT. Its protein is CASSSARLLSTLHF.

This clonotype appeared once. The V call is TRBV7-9, the J call TRBJ1-1; D unclear. CDR3 length: 15 amino acids. Looked up from germline, CDR1 is SEHNR and CDR2 is FQNEAQ (reference sequence). The V and J ends lost 4 bases and 4 bases respectively, with 16 bases between them. As DNA, the CDR3 is TGTGCCAGCAGCTCACATCTGGCGGCGGTCACTGAAGCTTTCTTT. Protein product: CASSSHLAAVTEAFF. Full variable domain (remainder filled in from reference TRBV7-9 and TRBJ1-1): DTGVSQNPRHKITKRGQNVTFRCDPISEHNRLYWYRQTLGQGPEFLTYFQNEAQLEKSRLLSDRFSAERPKGSFSTLEIQRTEQGDSAMYLCASSSHLAAVTEAFFGQGTRLTVV.

The rearrangement joins TRBV9 to TRBJ1-1, with 8 bases identical to TRBD1. The CDR3 loop spans 15 amino acids. J gave up 12 bases and V 2 bases, and 15 bases lay outside the gene matches. The germline V gene encodes CDR1 SGDLS and CDR2 YYNGEE. In DNA, the CDR3 is TGTGCCAGCAGCGTTTCACAGGGGGAGTTTACGAACACTTTCTTT. The encoded protein is CASSVSQGEFTNTFF.

Regarding this clonotype: Without the conserved terminal phenylalanine or tryptophan, this CDR3 likely stems from a read error. The limits of the CDR3 on the DNA are not certain, so only TCRdb's listed CDR3 is given. This chain joins TRBV7-6 and TRBJ2-5. Including both end residues, the CDR3 is 12 amino acids long. CDR1 and CDR2 from the germline V gene are SGHVS and FNYEAQ. CDR3 in amino acids: CASSLVTVTHES.

CDR3 sequence: CASSLAGSSYEQYV. DNA for the CDR3: TGTGCCAGCAGCTTAGCGGGTAGCTCCTACGAGCAGTACGTC. This chain connects TRBV7-9 to TRBJ2-7, with D hard to call. This CDR3 spans 14 amino acids. V lost 0 bases and J lost 0, with 6 bases in between. CDR1 is SEHNR, CDR2 FQNEAQ, per germline (reference sequence).

The chain links TRBV7-2 to TRBJ1-1; D unresolved. V lost 5 bases and J lost 14, with 27 bases in between. From germline, CDR1 is SGHTA and CDR2 FQGNSA. The CDR3 has 15 amino acids. This CDR3 is CASSPGLAYNDQFFF. CDR3 nucleotides: TGTGCCAGCAGCCCTGGACTAGCCTACAATGATCAGTTCTTCTTT.

About this clonotype itself: One end of the junction does not line up with germline, which may come from a read error. V and J are TRBV2 and TRBJ2-3; 8 nucleotides match TRBD2. CDR3 length equals 14 residues. Per the germline V gene, CDR1 is SNHLY and CDR2 is FYNNEI. The CDR3 sequence is CASSDAGGPATKYF. The CDR3 bases are TGTGCCAGCAGTGACGCGGGAGGTCCCGCTACGAAGTATTTT.

The sample holds a few counts of this clonotype. The CDR3 is CATSSRDRRITDTQYF. The CDR3, as DNA: TGTGCCACCAGCAGCCGGGACAGGCGCATCACAGATACGCAGTATTTT. The chain combines TRBV15 with TRBJ2-3; 8 bases align to TRBD1. This CDR3 region has 16 residues. The ends lost 3 bases at V and 2 bases at J; junction bases unmatched: 7. Germline CDR1 reads LNHNV; CDR2 reads YYDKDF (reference sequence).

The chain links TRBV7-2 to TRBJ1-6, with TRBD1 as a possible D gene (5 bases). The CDR3 is made up of 14 amino acids. Trimming removed 4 bases from V and 8 bases from J, with 12 bases in between. The V gene's germline CDR1 is SGHTA and CDR2 FQGNSA. Here the CDR3 reads CASSSDSFYSPLHF. DNA of the CDR3: TGTGCCAGCAGCTCAGACAGCTTTTATTCACCCCTCCACTTT.

In the case of this clonotype: This is likely a read error, given that the CDR3 carries no conserved phenylalanine or tryptophan at its end. The limits of the CDR3 on the DNA are not certain, so only TCRdb's listed CDR3 is given. V gene TRBV7-9 combines with J gene TRBJ2-1; the DNA was not compared with TRBD2, the D call given in the table. Germline CDR1 and CDR2: SEHNR and FQNEAQ (reference sequence). The CDR3 is made up of 13 amino acids, end residues included. Here the CDR3 reads CASSEGLAGGPEE.

The genes are TRBV10-3 and TRBJ2-2; 7 bases are shared with TRBD1. Per germline, CDR1 ENHRY and CDR2 SYGVKD. The CDR3 consists of 16 residues. The trim removed 0 bases at V and 4 bases at J, leaving 5 bases unmatched. CDR3 sequence reads: CAISESRTGTTGELFF. For the CDR3, the DNA is TGTGCCATCAGTGAGTCGAGGACAGGTACCACCGGGGAGCTGTTTTTT.